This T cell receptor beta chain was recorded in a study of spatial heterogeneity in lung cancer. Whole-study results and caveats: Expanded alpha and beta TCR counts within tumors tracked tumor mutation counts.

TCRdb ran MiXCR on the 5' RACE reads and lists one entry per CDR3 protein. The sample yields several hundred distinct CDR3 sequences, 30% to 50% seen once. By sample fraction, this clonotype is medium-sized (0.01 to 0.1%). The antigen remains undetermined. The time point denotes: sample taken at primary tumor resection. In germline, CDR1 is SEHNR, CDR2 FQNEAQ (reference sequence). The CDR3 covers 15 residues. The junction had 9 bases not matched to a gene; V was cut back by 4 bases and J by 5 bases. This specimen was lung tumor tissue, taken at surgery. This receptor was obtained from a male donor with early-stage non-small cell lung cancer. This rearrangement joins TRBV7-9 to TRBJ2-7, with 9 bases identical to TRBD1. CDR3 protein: CASSSMDGTGNEQYF. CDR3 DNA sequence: TGTGCCAGCAGCTCAATGGACGGGACAGGGAACGAGCAGTACTTC.